This TCR beta chain derives from a study of T-cell reconstitution after alpha-beta-depleted transplantation in children. This clonotype was detected only a few times. Its matching antigen is unknown. The study, taken as a whole, reports: T cells produced anew were the main source of T-cell counts and diversity one year after transplant.

The CDR3 runs 16 residues. CDR1 and CDR2 from the germline V gene are LGHDT and YNNKEL (reference sequence). The trim removed 1 base at V and 6 bases at J, leaving 8 bases unmatched. Molecular barcoding with unique molecular identifiers was used for the TCRbeta library. Via MiXCR, TCRdb re-called the PCR reads, giving one row per CDR3 protein. The sample shows 500,000 or so distinct CDR3 sequences, 11% of them seen only once. The chain is built from TRBV3-1 and TRBJ2-3; 9 positions match TRBD2. The sequenced sample was PBMCs, mostly from graft donor cells, obtained 180 days after TCRalphabeta/CD19-depleted stem cell transplant. This TCR was recovered from a female patient aged 2-10 years who had a stem cell transplant for aplastic anemia, so the T cells may come from the graft donor. CDR3 region: CASSQVLAGPRDTQYF. The CDR3, as DNA: TGTGCCAGCAGCCAAGTGCTAGCGGGACCCCGGGATACGCAGTATTTT.